Listed below are T cell receptor beta chains from one sample, sequenced in a study of blood T cell repertoires in COVID-19. Sequencing used immunoSEQ multiplex PCR; TCRdb keeps in-frame clones, though not all of them. In the table there are about 400,000 clones, around 90% of which are singletons. Sequenced input: PBMCs or T cells enriched from blood (not recorded which). Every receptor here comes from a woman aged 40 to 50 with acute COVID-19. The CDR3 runs from the conserved cysteine through the conserved F or W. A D gene is named only where the DNA matches it firmly. A row's size may be missing; if present it is once, few, many or a size class.

V gene: TRBV18; D gene: TRBD1; clone size: NA; J gene: TRBJ1-2; CDR3 DNA: TGTGCCAGCTCACCCGGGACAGGGAACCAGTATGGCTACACCTTC; CDR3 protein: CASSPGTGNQYGYTF
V gene: TRBV11-2; D gene: TRBD2; clone size: NA; J gene: TRBJ2-7; CDR3 DNA: TGTGCCAGCAGCTTGAATGGCGGGGGGGTTCGCAACGAGCAGTACTTC; CDR3 protein: CASSLNGGGVRNEQYF
V gene: TRBV11-2; D gene: NA; clone size: NA; J gene: TRBJ2-2; CDR3 DNA: TGTGCCAGCAGCACGCTGACAGGAACCACCGGGGAGCTGTTTTTT; CDR3 protein: CASSTLTGTTGELFF
V gene: TRBV5-1; D gene: TRBD1; clone size: NA; J gene: TRBJ2-7; CDR3 DNA: TGCGCCAGCAGCCGTAACAGGGGAACCTACGAGCAGTACTTC; CDR3 protein: CASSRNRGTYEQYF
V gene: TRBV18; D gene: NA; clone size: NA; J gene: TRBJ1-2; CDR3 DNA: TGTGCCAGCTCACCTTCCGGGAACGATGGCTACACCTTC; CDR3 protein: CASSPSGNDGYTF
V gene: TRBV4-1; D gene: NA; clone size: NA; J gene: TRBJ2-5; CDR3 DNA: TGCGCCAGCAGCCAAACGGGTCTAGCTTTCGGAGAGACCCAGTACTTC; CDR3 protein: CASSQTGLAFGETQYF
V gene: TRBV15; D gene: TRBD1; clone size: few; J gene: TRBJ1-1; CDR3 DNA: TGTGCCACCAGCAGGGGCACCACAGGGGGCAAGACTGAAGCTTTCTTT; CDR3 protein: CATSRGTTGGKTEAFF
V gene: TRBV2; D gene: NA; clone size: NA; J gene: TRBJ1-2; CDR3 DNA: TGTGCCAGCAGTGAGCAGGGGCAAGGGAACTATGGCTACACCTTC; CDR3 protein: CASSEQGQGNYGYTF
V gene: TRBV4-2; D gene: TRBD1; clone size: NA; J gene: TRBJ1-1; CDR3 DNA: TGTGCCAGCAGCGCGACAGGGGGAGTGACTGAAGCTTTCTTT; CDR3 protein: CASSATGGVTEAFF
V gene: TRBV7-9; D gene: TRBD1; clone size: NA; J gene: TRBJ1-2; CDR3 DNA: TGTGCCAGCAGCTCGCAGGGGGCTTGGGGCTATGGCTACACCTTC; CDR3 protein: CASSSQGAWGYGYTF
V gene: TRBV5-1; D gene: NA; clone size: NA; J gene: TRBJ2-5; CDR3 DNA: TGCGCCAGCAGCTTGGGGCCGGCCAGGGGAGAGACCCAGTACTTC; CDR3 protein: CASSLGPARGETQYF
V gene: TRBV6-5; D gene: TRBD2; clone size: NA; J gene: TRBJ2-7; CDR3 DNA: TGTGCCAGCAGGGCGGCTAGCGGGGGCTCCTACGAGCAGTACTTC; CDR3 protein: CASRAASGGSYEQYF
V gene: TRBV12-3/TRBV12-4; D gene: NA; clone size: NA; J gene: TRBJ1-2; CDR3 DNA: TGTGCCAGCAGCGGATTCGGAGGAGGAGGCTACACCTTC; CDR3 protein: CASSGFGGGGYTF
V gene: TRBV6-5; D gene: TRBD1; clone size: few; J gene: TRBJ2-7; CDR3 DNA: TGTGCCAGCAGTCCAGTCCGGGACAGGGGCTACGAGCAGTACTTC; CDR3 protein: CASSPVRDRGYEQYF
V gene: TRBV12-3/TRBV12-4; D gene: NA; clone size: NA; J gene: TRBJ1-2; CDR3 DNA: TGTGCCAGCAGTTTGCGGGGCCCTGTTGTCACCTTC; CDR3 protein: CASSLRGPVVTF
V gene: TRBV2; D gene: NA; clone size: NA; J gene: TRBJ1-1; CDR3 DNA: TGTGCCAGCAGTGGGCCCCCAAGGAACACTGAAGCTTTCTTT; CDR3 protein: CASSGPPRNTEAFF
V gene: TRBV30; D gene: TRBD1; clone size: NA; J gene: TRBJ2-1; CDR3 DNA: TGTGCCTGGAGCACCGGGACAGGGGGCCTGAATGAGCAGTTCTTC; CDR3 protein: CAWSTGTGGLNEQFF
V gene: TRBV6-2/TRBV6-3; D gene: TRBD1; clone size: NA; J gene: TRBJ1-5; CDR3 DNA: TGTGCCAGCAGTCCCCGGGACAGCCCTAGGGCCCAGCATTTT; CDR3 protein: CASSPRDSPRAQHF
V gene: TRBV7-9; D gene: NA; clone size: few; J gene: TRBJ2-5; CDR3 DNA: TGTGCCAGCAGCTCGCGGTTGGTGGGGACCCAGTACTTC; CDR3 protein: CASSSRLVGTQYF
V gene: TRBV7-9; D gene: NA; clone size: NA; J gene: TRBJ1-2; CDR3 DNA: TGTGCCAGCAGCCCCACCTCCTCCGGTGGCTACACCTTC; CDR3 protein: CASSPTSSGGYTF
V gene: TRBV5-1; D gene: NA; clone size: NA; J gene: TRBJ1-4; CDR3 DNA: TGCGCCAGCAGCTTGGCCGGGGGGTCGAATGAAAAACTGTTTTTT; CDR3 protein: CASSLAGGSNEKLFF
V gene: TRBV5-1; D gene: TRBD1; clone size: NA; J gene: TRBJ1-3; CDR3 DNA: TGCGCCAGCAGCTTCACGACAGGGTCAGGAAACACCATATATTTT; CDR3 protein: CASSFTTGSGNTIYF
V gene: TRBV6-5; D gene: TRBD1; clone size: NA; J gene: TRBJ1-1; CDR3 DNA: TGTGCCAGCAGTTACGGGACAGGGTACACTGAAGCTTTCTTT; CDR3 protein: CASSYGTGYTEAFF
V gene: TRBV5-1; D gene: NA; clone size: NA; J gene: TRBJ2-1; CDR3 DNA: TGCGCCAGCAGCTTGGGTGGAGGGCCCTACAATGAGCAGTTCTTC; CDR3 protein: CASSLGGGPYNEQFF
V gene: TRBV5-4; D gene: NA; clone size: NA; J gene: TRBJ2-2; CDR3 DNA: TGTGCCACCGTCTCAGAGGCAGCGAACACCGGGGAGCTGTTTTTT; CDR3 protein: CATVSEAANTGELFF
V gene: TRBV5-1; D gene: NA; clone size: NA; J gene: TRBJ2-6; CDR3 DNA: TGCGCCAGCAGCAAACAGGAATCTGGGGCCAACGTCCTGACTTTC; CDR3 protein: CASSKQESGANVLTF
V gene: TRBV18; D gene: NA; clone size: NA; J gene: TRBJ2-2; CDR3 DNA: TGTGCCAGCTCATCAAGGCCCCGGGACACCGGGGAGCTGTTTTTT; CDR3 protein: CASSSRPRDTGELFF
V gene: TRBV10-3; D gene: NA; clone size: NA; J gene: TRBJ1-5; CDR3 DNA: TGTGCCATCAGTGCAGGGTCGTGGGGCAATCAGCCCCAGCATTTT; CDR3 protein: CAISAGSWGNQPQHF
V gene: TRBV14; D gene: NA; clone size: NA; J gene: TRBJ1-2; CDR3 DNA: TGTGCCAGCAGCCAAGTAGGAGGAGGAGGCTACACCTTC; CDR3 protein: CASSQVGGGGYTF
V gene: TRBV10-3; D gene: TRBD2; clone size: NA; J gene: TRBJ2-2; CDR3 DNA: TGTGCCATCAGCCCCGGGACTATCGACACCGGGGAGCTGTTTTTT; CDR3 protein: CAISPGTIDTGELFF
V gene: TRBV2; D gene: TRBD2; clone size: NA; J gene: TRBJ2-2; CDR3 DNA: TGTGCCACCCAGACTAGCGGGGGTACCTACACCGGGGAGCTGTTTTTT; CDR3 protein: CATQTSGGTYTGELFF
V gene: TRBV6-4; D gene: NA; clone size: NA; J gene: TRBJ1-1; CDR3 DNA: TGTGCCAGCAGACTCTCACAGGGTAGTGAAGCTTTCTTT; CDR3 protein: CASRLSQGSEAFF
V gene: TRBV3-1/TRBV3-2; D gene: NA; clone size: NA; J gene: TRBJ1-6; CDR3 DNA: TGTGCCAGCAGTCATGAGAGGTCCTATAATTCACCCCTCCACTTT; CDR3 protein: CASSHERSYNSPLHF
V gene: TRBV29-1; D gene: TRBD1; clone size: NA; J gene: TRBJ1-2; CDR3 DNA: TGCAGCGTCCGTCCCGGGACAGGGGAAGGGTATGGCTACACCTTC; CDR3 protein: CSVRPGTGEGYGYTF
V gene: TRBV19; D gene: NA; clone size: NA; J gene: TRBJ1-6; CDR3 DNA: TGTGCCAGTACTGATAGAGGGCATCTGTCACCCCTCCACTTT; CDR3 protein: CASTDRGHLSPLHF
V gene: TRBV7-9; D gene: TRBD1; clone size: NA; J gene: TRBJ1-3; CDR3 DNA: TGTGCCAGCAGCCCAGAGACAGGGCGGGGTGGAAACACCATATATTTT; CDR3 protein: CASSPETGRGGNTIYF
V gene: TRBV5-4; D gene: NA; clone size: NA; J gene: TRBJ1-1; CDR3 DNA: TGTGCCAGCAGCAACCAGTGGAACACTGAAGCTTTCTTT; CDR3 protein: CASSNQWNTEAFF
V gene: TRBV25-1; D gene: TRBD1; clone size: NA; J gene: TRBJ1-5; CDR3 DNA: TGTGCCAGCAGTGATAAGGGGGCGTTCGGCAATCAGCCCCAGCATTTT; CDR3 protein: CASSDKGAFGNQPQHF
V gene: TRBV11-2; D gene: TRBD1; clone size: NA; J gene: TRBJ1-2; CDR3 DNA: TGTGCCAGCAGCTTCGGACAGGGTAAATACACCTTC; CDR3 protein: CASSFGQGKYTF
V gene: TRBV18; D gene: TRBD1; clone size: NA; J gene: TRBJ2-5; CDR3 DNA: TGTGCCAGCTCACGGACAGGGATTTGGCAAGAGACCCAGTACTTC; CDR3 protein: CASSRTGIWQETQYF
V gene: TRBV7-2; D gene: TRBD1; clone size: NA; J gene: TRBJ1-2; CDR3 DNA: TGTGCCAGCCGGACAGGAACCCACTATGGCTACACCTTC; CDR3 protein: CASRTGTHYGYTF